This T cell receptor beta chain was recorded in a study of cytomegalovirus exposure and HLA in healthy donors (dated by TCRdb to about 2017). Study-wide context: An earlier analysis of approximately 640 of the donors reported 250 to 300 Gb of sequence data and 117 million unique TCR beta sequences from roughly 200 million T cells. The study aimed to test whether signatures of past pathogen exposure could be identified by cataloging public T cell receptors. Both class I and class II loci were covered by HLA typing, at four-digit resolution. The study used immunosequencing to profile the T cell repertoires of several hundred subjects and linked those repertoires to cytomegalovirus serostatus. The study combined high-throughput TCR immunosequencing, statistical association of individual TCRs with disease status, and machine learning to predict cytomegalovirus infection status. Of the approximately 400 genotyped donors, about 80% fell in the genetic ancestry cluster associated with self-reported Caucasian donors. Rather than drawing on any new phenotypic data, the later analysis identified candidate immune exposures from TCR beta sequences and the way those sequences occurred across donors. On average, approximately 250,000 unique TCR beta nucleotide sequences were sequenced per donor among 398 genotyped donors of the cohort, with roughly 18% of those sequences being non-productive. An early release that covered around 590 HLA-typed donors contained 250 to 350 gigabases of sequencing data and about 93 million unique TCR sequences. To study patterns of TCR occurrence, a later analysis re-analyzed previously published TCR beta repertoires from several hundred donors and added high-resolution HLA genotyping. Alongside the repertoire data, information on donor age, sex, ethnicity and CMV serostatus was compiled. Because of strong linkage in the cohort, a handful of DR-DQ haplotypes were treated as single units for association and clustering. Along with the roughly 700-subject first cohort, a separate validation cohort of over a hundred different subjects was used. A later genetic analysis used genome-wide SNP genotypes for about three fifths of the 666 donors, treating that subset as a discovery cohort. Typing coverage differed by locus: A, B, C, DRB1 and DQB1 were typed in about 620-640 donors, DQA1 in 500 to 550, DPA1 in approximately 610, and DPB1 in roughly 470. To decide whether each TCR beta V gene segment behaved as functional or pseudogenic, an earlier analysis of approximately 620 of the donors relied on high-throughput TCR beta sequencing. Every repertoire in the discovery cohort had been generated on one and the same sequencing platform.

In regard to this clone: Its antigen target is currently unknown. Within one base of it there is no much larger clone, and no base qualities were kept.

The cohort comprised several hundred healthy bone marrow donors. All cohort members were sampled while nominally healthy, although unrecorded immune exposures were likely present. The donor was CMV seronegative and belonged to the group of over 350 seronegative cohort members. Every donor gave a peripheral blood sample, and the peripheral blood mononuclear cells from that sample were used for TCR beta sequencing. The Qiagen DNeasy Blood Extraction Kit was used to extract genomic DNA from the blood cell samples. Receptor libraries were prepared by the immunoSEQ multiplex PCR assay. For the multiplex PCR, a mixture combining 60 forward primers for TCR Vbeta segments and 13 reverse primers for TCR Jbeta segments was used. Amplification of the CDR3 region of rearranged TCR beta genes was performed with a multiplex PCR assay on genomic DNA. The Illumina HiSeq System was used to sequence the amplified TCR beta libraries as 87-base-pair reads. Regarding the original processing steps: A later analysis counted about 80 million unique TCR beta chains across the 666 repertoires, and around 12 million of these chains were shared by at least two donors. A nearest-neighbor algorithm error-corrected the raw reads and collapsed the reads into unique sequences, merging closely related sequences to remove PCR and sequencing errors. CDR3 sequences were aligned to IMGT reference sequences to assign V, D and J gene segments. For a sequence to be retained, a match of at least six nucleotides was required to both a V gene segment and a J gene segment. Rearrangements were classified as productive when the CDR3 lacked stop codons and remained in frame with V and J, and all other rearrangements were classified as non-productive. CDR3 was defined according to IMGT convention as the region running from the second conserved V-encoded cysteine to the conserved J-encoded phenylalanine. Sequences without an unambiguous match to a single V gene segment were excluded from the earlier analysis of a few hundred of the donors. In an earlier analysis of 500 to 750 of the donors, V segments were called functional above 56.7% productive rearrangements and were called segregating when the between-donor standard deviation exceeded 5%. To diagnose cytomegalovirus status from the catalog of TCR beta chain sequences, a statistical classification framework was built. In a later analysis, TCR nucleotide sequences were compared against IMGT/GENE-DB human TR gene sequences so that V and J genes could be assigned. A later analysis assigned CDR3 sequences and most-parsimonious VDJ recombination scenarios with the TCRdist pipeline. In a later analysis, each TCR beta chain was defined by its CDR3 amino acid sequence together with its V-gene family, and reads without a unique V-gene family were excluded. A later analysis removed 450 to 600 highly shared, low-generation-probability nucleotide sequences to deal with suspected cross-contamination and a sequencing artifact. In a later analysis, a clonal expansion index was calculated for each public chain from normalized within-repertoire ranks of inferred template counts. A later analysis computed generation probabilities with a VDJ recombination model fitted to out-of-frame rearrangements, and checked the results against IGoR. In a later analysis, hypergeometric tests were used to score TCR-TCR, TCR-HLA and TCR-CMV co-occurrence, with a repertoire-size bias correction applied to TCR pairs. In a later analysis, false discovery rates were estimated by permuting HLA or CMV assignments 20 times. A later analysis grouped co-occurring TCRs with DBSCAN, adding TCRdist sequence similarity when clustering within HLA-allele-positive subsets. For co-occurrence clustering, repertoires with fewer than 30,000 or more than 120,000 public chains were excluded, along with about five repertoires with anomalous nucleotide sharing. TCRdb took this table from immuneACCESS and kept in-frame rearrangements with V and J called. Such tables lack part of the clones; where checked against another copy, unresolved V genes explain under half of the gap, and the rest is unexplained. V and J calls and clone size are as listed in that table; D and trimming were resolved from the DNA. The sample profile shows about 140,000 clones; about 70% of them were found once. The ten biggest clones cover more than 3% of the sample.

Broader findings and caveats from the paper: A later analysis associated 16,951 TCR beta sequences with specific HLA alleles at a false discovery rate of 0.05. In an earlier analysis of some 540 of the donors, most TCR beta V segments appeared in productive rearrangements about 87% or about 30% of the time, broadly matching IMGT annotations. A later genetic analysis associated a missense DCLRE1C variant with V-gene and J-gene trimming of TCR beta chains, and an independent cohort replicated the association. The only immune exposure information available for the cohort was CMV serostatus. Because HLA typing was unavailable for some donors at each locus, only the typed subset was used in association tests. A further reported finding was that TCR beta sequences accurately predicted the HLA-A and HLA-B alleles for most subjects in the first cohort. The sequencing pipeline was judged likely to have produced a cluster of highly shared sequence variants as a technical artifact. In a later analysis, most CMV-associated TCR beta chains were found to appear HLA-restricted, with HLA associations seemingly driven largely by CMV exposure. Assigning TCR associations to individual alleles was difficult when HLA alleles, especially DR and DQ, strongly co-occurred. A later analysis reported that several top co-occurrence clusters appeared linked to parvovirus B19, influenza, CMV and Epstein-Barr virus. In vitro tests confirmed that a few of the cytomegalovirus-associated TCR beta chains recognize cytomegalovirus antigens. In the study, 150 to 200 TCR beta chains were listed as associated with cytomegalovirus. The authors suggested that the approach could potentially be extended to other disease states and immunological phenotypes. The cohort was sequenced for TCR beta chains only, and without alpha or paired-chain data the features that could be detected were limited. Compared with equally common non-associated chains, HLA-associated TCR beta chains in a later analysis were more clonally expanded and had lower generation probabilities. Correlated functional status among segregating V segments might reflect linkage disequilibrium, but an unknown experimental factor could not be ruled out. In both the original and validation cohorts, the classifier was reported to diagnose cytomegalovirus status with high specificity and sensitivity. Sequencing depth was assumed to be roughly uniform across donors in the presence/absence analyses, though that assumption may not hold. Most TCR sequences were observed very rarely across donors, whereas some public TCRs were present in many individuals. The earlier analysis of 587 of the donors excluded some 15 rarely observed V segments, including chromosome 9 orphons, because counts were too low. A later analysis found that TCR association rates varied across HLA loci, with DRB1 alleles showing the most associated TCRs and HLA-C alleles the fewest. A later genetic analysis reported fewer N-insertions in productive TCRs among donors in an Asian-associated ancestry cluster than the roughly 620-donor mean. The 87-base-pair reads could not distinguish some IMGT-functional V segments, including TRBV6-2 and TRBV6-3, so those segments were excluded.

Its CDR3 holds 17 amino acids, cysteine through phenylalanine. Only the CDR3 part of the read is kept: 51 bases, read in frame from the first base. The V and J segments used are TRBV21-1 and TRBJ2-3; the DNA was not compared with TRBD1, the D call given in the table. TRBV21-1 is marked as a pseudogene. Sequencing used PBMCs. This sequence was found in a man aged 18 to 29 in good health and CMV-seronegative. The nucleotide sequence is given as TGTGCCAGCAGCAAATGGCAGGGCGCCCGAGGAACAGATACGCAGTATTTT. The resulting protein is CASSKWQGARGTDTQYF.